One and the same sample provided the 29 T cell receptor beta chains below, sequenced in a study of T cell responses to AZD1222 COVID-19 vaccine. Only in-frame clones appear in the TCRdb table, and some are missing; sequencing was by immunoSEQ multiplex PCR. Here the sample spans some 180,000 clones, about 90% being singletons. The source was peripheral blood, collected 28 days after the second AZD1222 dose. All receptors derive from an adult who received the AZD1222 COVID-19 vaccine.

This CDR3 reads CASSPQGANEQYF. In nucleotides, the CDR3 is TGTGCCAGCAGCCCACAGGGGGCCAACGAGCAGTACTTC. The chain is built from TRBV5-4 and TRBJ2-7, with TRBD1 identical over 9 bases. The CDR3 loop spans 13 amino acids. Germline CDR1 SGHNT, CDR2 YYREEE (reference sequence). The junction had 4 bases not matched to a gene; V was cut back by 4 bases and J by 5 bases.

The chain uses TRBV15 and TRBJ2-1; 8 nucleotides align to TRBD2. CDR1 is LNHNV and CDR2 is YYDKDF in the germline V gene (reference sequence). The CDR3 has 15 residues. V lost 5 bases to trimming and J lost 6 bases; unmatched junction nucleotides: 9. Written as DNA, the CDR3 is TGTGCCACCAGCTCCCAATCGGGAGGGGGCAATGAGCAGTTCTTC. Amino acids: CATSSQSGGGNEQFF.

CDR3 loop: CASSEDEQFF. The CDR3, as DNA: TGTGCCAGCAGTGAGGATGAGCAGTTCTTC. The chain uses TRBV6-1 and TRBJ2-1; D not certain. The CDR3 totals 10 residues. Deletions cut 3 bases from V and 8 bases from J, with 2 bases between. CDR1 MNHNS and CDR2 SASEGT come from the germline V gene.

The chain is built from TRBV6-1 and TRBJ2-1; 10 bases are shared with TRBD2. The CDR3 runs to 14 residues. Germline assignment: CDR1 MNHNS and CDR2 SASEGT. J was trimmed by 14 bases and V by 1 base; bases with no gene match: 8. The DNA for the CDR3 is TGTGCCAGCAGTGAAGACCCCAGCGGGAGGGCCGAGTTCTTC. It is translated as CASSEDPSGRAEFF.

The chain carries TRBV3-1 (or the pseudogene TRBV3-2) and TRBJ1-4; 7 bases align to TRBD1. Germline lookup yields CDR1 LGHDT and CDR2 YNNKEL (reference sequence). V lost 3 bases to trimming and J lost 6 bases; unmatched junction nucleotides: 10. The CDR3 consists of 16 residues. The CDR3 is CASSHRTGRGDEKLFF. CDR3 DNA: TGTGCCAGCAGCCATCGGACAGGTCGGGGGGATGAAAAACTGTTTTTT.

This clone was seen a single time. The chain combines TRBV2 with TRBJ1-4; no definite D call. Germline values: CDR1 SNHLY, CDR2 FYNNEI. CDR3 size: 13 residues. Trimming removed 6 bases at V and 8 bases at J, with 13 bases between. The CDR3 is CASRQNLGEKLFF. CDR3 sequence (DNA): TGTGCCAGCAGGCAGAATTTGGGGGAAAAACTGTTTTTT.

CDR3 in amino acids: CSAGTQSYEQYF. The CDR3 DNA follows: TGCAGCGCCGGGACACAATCCTACGAGCAGTACTTC. J is TRBJ2-7 and V is TRBV29-1; the D gene is possibly TRBD1 (6 bases). Trimming removed 7 bases at V and 1 base at J, with 11 bases between. The CDR3 contains 12 residues. CDR1 is SQVTM, CDR2 ANQGSEA, per germline.

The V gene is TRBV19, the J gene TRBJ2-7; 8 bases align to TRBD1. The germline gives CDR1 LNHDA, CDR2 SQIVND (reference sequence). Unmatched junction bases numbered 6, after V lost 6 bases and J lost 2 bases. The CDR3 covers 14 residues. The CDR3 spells CASRRTGMTYEQYF. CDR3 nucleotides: TGTGCCAGTAGAAGGACAGGGATGACCTACGAGCAGTACTTC.

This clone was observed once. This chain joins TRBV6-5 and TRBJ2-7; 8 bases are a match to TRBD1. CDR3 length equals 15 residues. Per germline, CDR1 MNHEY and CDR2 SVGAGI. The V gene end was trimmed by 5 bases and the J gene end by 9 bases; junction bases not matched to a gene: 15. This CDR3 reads CASSPLTGALGGQYF. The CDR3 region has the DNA TGTGCCAGCAGTCCATTGACAGGGGCGCTCGGGGGGCAGTACTTC.

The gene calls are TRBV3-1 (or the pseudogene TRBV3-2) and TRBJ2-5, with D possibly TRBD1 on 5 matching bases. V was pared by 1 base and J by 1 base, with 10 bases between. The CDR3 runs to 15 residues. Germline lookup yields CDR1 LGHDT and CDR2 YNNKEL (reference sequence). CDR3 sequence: CASSQAARAQETQYF. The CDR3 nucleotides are TGTGCCAGCAGCCAAGCTGCCAGGGCCCAAGAGACCCAGTACTTC.

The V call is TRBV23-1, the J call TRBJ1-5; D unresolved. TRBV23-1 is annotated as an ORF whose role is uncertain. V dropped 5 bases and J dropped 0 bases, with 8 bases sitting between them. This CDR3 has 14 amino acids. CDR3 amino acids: CASSGPDSNQPQHF. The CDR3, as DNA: TGCGCCAGCAGTGGGCCAGATAGCAATCAGCCCCAGCATTTT.

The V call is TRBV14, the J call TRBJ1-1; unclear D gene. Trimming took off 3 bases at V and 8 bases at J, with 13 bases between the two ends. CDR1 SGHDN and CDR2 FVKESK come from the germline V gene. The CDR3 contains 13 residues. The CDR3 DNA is TGTGCCAGCAGCCAGCTTGAGGAGACAGAAGCTTTCTTT. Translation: CASSQLEETEAFF.

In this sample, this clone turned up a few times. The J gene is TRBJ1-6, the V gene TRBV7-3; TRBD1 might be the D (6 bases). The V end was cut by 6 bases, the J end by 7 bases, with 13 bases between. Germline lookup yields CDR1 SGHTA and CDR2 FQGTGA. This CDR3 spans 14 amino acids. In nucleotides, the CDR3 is TGTGCCAGCAGGAGTGGACAGTTAAATTCACCCCTCCACTTT. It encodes CASRSGQLNSPLHF.

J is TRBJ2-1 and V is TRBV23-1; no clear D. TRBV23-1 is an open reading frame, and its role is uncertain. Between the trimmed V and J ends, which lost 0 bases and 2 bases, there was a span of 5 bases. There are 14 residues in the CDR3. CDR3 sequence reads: CASSQSETYNEQFF. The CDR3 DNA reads TGCGCCAGCAGTCAATCGGAAACCTACAATGAGCAGTTCTTC.

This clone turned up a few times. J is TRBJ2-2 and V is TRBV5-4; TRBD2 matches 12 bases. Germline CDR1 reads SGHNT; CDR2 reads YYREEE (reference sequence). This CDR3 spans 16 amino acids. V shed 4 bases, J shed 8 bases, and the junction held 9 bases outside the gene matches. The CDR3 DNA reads TGTGCCAGCAGCCCCAAATCCGGGACTAGCGGGGGGGAGCTGTTTTTT. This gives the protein CASSPKSGTSGGELFF.

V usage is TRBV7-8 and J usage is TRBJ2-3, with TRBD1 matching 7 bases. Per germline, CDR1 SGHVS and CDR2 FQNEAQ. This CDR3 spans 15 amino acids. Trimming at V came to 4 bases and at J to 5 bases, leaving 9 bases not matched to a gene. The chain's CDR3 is CASSSKGTALDTQYF. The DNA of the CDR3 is TGTGCCAGCAGCTCCAAAGGGACAGCTCTAGATACGCAGTATTTT.

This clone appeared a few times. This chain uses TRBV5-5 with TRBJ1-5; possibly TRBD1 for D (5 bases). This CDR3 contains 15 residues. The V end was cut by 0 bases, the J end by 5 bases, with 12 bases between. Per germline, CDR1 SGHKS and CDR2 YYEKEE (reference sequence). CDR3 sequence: CASSLEPGVDQPQHF. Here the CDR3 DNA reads TGTGCCAGCAGCTTGGAACCGGGGGTGGATCAGCCCCAGCATTTT.

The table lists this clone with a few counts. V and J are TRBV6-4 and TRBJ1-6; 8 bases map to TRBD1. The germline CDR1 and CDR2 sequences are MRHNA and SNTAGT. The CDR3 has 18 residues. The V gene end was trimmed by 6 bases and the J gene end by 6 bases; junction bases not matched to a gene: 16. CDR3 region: CASRFKPGADRVNSPLHF. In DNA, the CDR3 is TGTGCCAGCAGATTTAAACCCGGGGCGGACAGGGTTAATTCACCCCTCCACTTT.

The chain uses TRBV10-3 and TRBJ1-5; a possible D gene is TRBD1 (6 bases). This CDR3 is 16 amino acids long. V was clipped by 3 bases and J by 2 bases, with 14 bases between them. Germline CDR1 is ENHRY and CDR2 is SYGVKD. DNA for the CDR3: TGTGCCATCAGTGATACAGGGCAACGAGGCAATCAGCCCCAGCATTTT. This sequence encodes CAISDTGQRGNQPQHF.

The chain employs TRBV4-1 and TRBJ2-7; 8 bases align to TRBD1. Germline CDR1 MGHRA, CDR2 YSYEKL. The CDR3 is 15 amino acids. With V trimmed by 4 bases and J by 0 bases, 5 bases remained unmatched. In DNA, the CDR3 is TGCGCCAGCAGCCTCCTGGGACAGGACTCCTACGAGCAGTACTTC. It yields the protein CASSLLGQDSYEQYF.

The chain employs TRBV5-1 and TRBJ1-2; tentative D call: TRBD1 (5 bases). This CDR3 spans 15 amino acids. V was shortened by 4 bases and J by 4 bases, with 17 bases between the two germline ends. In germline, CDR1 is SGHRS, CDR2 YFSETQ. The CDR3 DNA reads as TGCGCCAGCAGCCCCCGGGAGGGGACGACCTATGGCTACACCTTC. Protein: CASSPREGTTYGYTF.

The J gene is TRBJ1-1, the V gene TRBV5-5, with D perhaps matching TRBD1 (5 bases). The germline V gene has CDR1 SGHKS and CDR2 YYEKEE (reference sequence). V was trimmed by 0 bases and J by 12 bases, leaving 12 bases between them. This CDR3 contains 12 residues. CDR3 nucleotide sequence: TGTGCCAGCAGCTTGGGAAGACAGAACCCTTTCTTT. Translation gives CASSLGRQNPFF.

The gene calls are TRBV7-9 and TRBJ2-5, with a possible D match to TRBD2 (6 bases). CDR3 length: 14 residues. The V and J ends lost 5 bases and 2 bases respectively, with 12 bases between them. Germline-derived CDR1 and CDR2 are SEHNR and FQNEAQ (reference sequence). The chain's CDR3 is CASSRGGAQETQYF. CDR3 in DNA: TGTGCCAGCAGCAGAGGCGGGGCTCAAGAGACCCAGTACTTC.

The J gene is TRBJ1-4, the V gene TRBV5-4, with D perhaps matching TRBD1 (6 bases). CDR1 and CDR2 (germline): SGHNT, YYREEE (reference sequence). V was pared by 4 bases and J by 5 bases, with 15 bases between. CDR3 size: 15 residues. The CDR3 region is CASSRQQGSNEKLFF. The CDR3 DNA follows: TGTGCCAGCAGCAGACAACAGGGCTCCAATGAAAAACTGTTTTTT.

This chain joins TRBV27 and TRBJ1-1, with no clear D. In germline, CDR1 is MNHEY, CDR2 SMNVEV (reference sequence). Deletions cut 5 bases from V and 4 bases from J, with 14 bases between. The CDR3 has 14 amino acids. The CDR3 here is CASSAVSGVTEAFF. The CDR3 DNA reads TGTGCCAGCAGTGCGGTTTCGGGTGTCACTGAAGCTTTCTTT.

The CDR3 DNA sequence: TGTGCCTGGAGTGTAAAGTTGGACAGGCAACGGGCTAACTATGGCTACACCTTC. Translating it yields CAWSVKLDRQRANYGYTF. The chain has TRBV30 and TRBJ1-2; 7 positions agree with TRBD1. The CDR3 runs to 18 residues. The V gene's germline CDR1 is GTSNPN and CDR2 SVGIG (reference sequence). The trim removed 0 bases at V and 0 bases at J, leaving 13 bases unmatched.

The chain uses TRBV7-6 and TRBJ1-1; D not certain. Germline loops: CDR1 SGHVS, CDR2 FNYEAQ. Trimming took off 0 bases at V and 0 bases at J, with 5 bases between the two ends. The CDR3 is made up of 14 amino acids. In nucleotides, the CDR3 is TGTGCCAGCAGCTTAGCCAGCCTGAACACTGAAGCTTTCTTT. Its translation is CASSLASLNTEAFF.

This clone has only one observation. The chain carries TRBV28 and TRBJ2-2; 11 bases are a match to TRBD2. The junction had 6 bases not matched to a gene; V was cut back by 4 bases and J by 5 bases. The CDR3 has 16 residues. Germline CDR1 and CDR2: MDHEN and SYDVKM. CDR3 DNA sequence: TGTGCCAGCAGTTCCCGGACTAGCGGGTGGACCGGGGAGCTGTTTTTT. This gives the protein CASSSRTSGWTGELFF.

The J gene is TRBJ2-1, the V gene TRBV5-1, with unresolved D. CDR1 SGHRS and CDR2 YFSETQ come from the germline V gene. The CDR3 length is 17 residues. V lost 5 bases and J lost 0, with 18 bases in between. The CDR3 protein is CASRGYKSNSSYNEQFF. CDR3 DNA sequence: TGCGCCAGCAGGGGATATAAGTCCAACAGCTCCTACAATGAGCAGTTCTTC.